This is a list of T cell receptor beta chains from one sample in a study of OX40 agonist ivuxolimab in advanced cancers. Assay used: immunoSEQ multiplex PCR; TCRdb lists only in-frame clones, some missing. The sample holds about 73,000 clones; about 90% are singletons and the top ten take approximately 0.79%. This specimen was CD4+ or CD8+ T cells sorted from blood, taken in a trial of the OX40 agonist ivuxolimab. The receptors shown here come from an adult with an advanced solid tumor such as melanoma, head and neck, liver or kidney cancer. Each CDR3 is given with its conserved first and last residue. The order of the fields is V gene, clone size, J gene, D gene, CDR3 DNA, CDR3 protein. The D gene is left open where the match is weak. Some rows have no size entry. The others give once, few or many, or a class for an expanded clone.

v_call: TRBV6-1; clone_size: NA; j_call: TRBJ1-4; d_call: NA; cdr3_nt: TGTGCCAGCCGGTCCCTGCGGGAAAAACTGTTTTTT; cdr3_aa: CASRSLREKLFF
v_call: TRBV6-6; clone_size: few; j_call: TRBJ1-1; d_call: NA; cdr3_nt: TGTGCCAGCAGTTACTGGGGCTTTTCGTCCCCTGAAGCTTTCTTT; cdr3_aa: CASSYWGFSSPEAFF
v_call: TRBV19; clone_size: NA; j_call: TRBJ2-7; d_call: NA; cdr3_nt: TGTGCCAGTAGTCCCCAGCCGGAAAGCTCCTACGAGCAGTACTTC; cdr3_aa: CASSPQPESSYEQYF
v_call: TRBV19; clone_size: NA; j_call: TRBJ2-1; d_call: TRBD2; cdr3_nt: TGTGCCAGTAGTCCGCGGACTAGCGGCCCTTTGAATGAGCAGTTCTTC; cdr3_aa: CASSPRTSGPLNEQFF
v_call: TRBV5-4; clone_size: NA; j_call: TRBJ2-5; d_call: NA; cdr3_nt: TGTGCCAGCAGCGCCCCGAGAGAGACCCAGTACTTC; cdr3_aa: CASSAPRETQYF
v_call: TRBV18; clone_size: NA; j_call: TRBJ1-5; d_call: TRBD1; cdr3_nt: TGTGCCAGCTCACCACCCAACAGGGGGGATCAGCCCCAGCATTTT; cdr3_aa: CASSPPNRGDQPQHF
v_call: TRBV6-5; clone_size: NA; j_call: TRBJ2-7; d_call: TRBD1; cdr3_nt: TGTGCCAGCAGTTACTCGACAGGGGCCTACGAGCAGTACTTC; cdr3_aa: CASSYSTGAYEQYF
v_call: TRBV5-1; clone_size: once; j_call: TRBJ1-4; d_call: NA; cdr3_nt: TGCGCCAGCAGCCTTGGGTCTGGTGATGAAAAACTGTTTTTT; cdr3_aa: CASSLGSGDEKLFF
v_call: TRBV4-2; clone_size: NA; j_call: TRBJ2-7; d_call: NA; cdr3_nt: TGTGCCAGCAGCCAAGATCAACACGAGCAGTACTTC; cdr3_aa: CASSQDQHEQYF
v_call: TRBV5-1; clone_size: NA; j_call: TRBJ2-5; d_call: NA; cdr3_nt: TGCGCCAGCAGCTTGGCCGTCGTCGGTAGGGAGACTCAGTACTTC; cdr3_aa: CASSLAVVGRETQYF
v_call: TRBV28; clone_size: once; j_call: TRBJ2-7; d_call: TRBD2; cdr3_nt: TGTGCCAGCAGTTTATCAGTAGCGGGGAGCTACGAGCAGTACTTC; cdr3_aa: CASSLSVAGSYEQYF
v_call: TRBV19; clone_size: NA; j_call: TRBJ2-7; d_call: NA; cdr3_nt: TGTGCCAGTAGTATCCTCAACGAGCAGTACTTC; cdr3_aa: CASSILNEQYF
v_call: TRBV7-9; clone_size: once; j_call: TRBJ1-2; d_call: NA; cdr3_nt: TGTGCCAGCAGCTCCGGCGGAGGTTTACAACATAACTATGGCTACACCTTC; cdr3_aa: CASSSGGGLQHNYGYTF
v_call: TRBV28; clone_size: NA; j_call: TRBJ1-5; d_call: TRBD1; cdr3_nt: TGTGCCGCGACAGGGGCCTCGGGTAGCAATCAGCCCCAGCATTTT; cdr3_aa: CAATGASGSNQPQHF
v_call: TRBV9; clone_size: NA; j_call: TRBJ2-1; d_call: NA; cdr3_nt: TGTGCCAGCAGCGTGGGGACTCGGGGGCATGAGCAGTTCTTC; cdr3_aa: CASSVGTRGHEQFF
v_call: TRBV4-1; clone_size: few; j_call: TRBJ1-4; d_call: NA; cdr3_nt: TGCGCCAGCAGCCAACCCCAGCAGTCAACTAATGAAAAACTGTTTTTT; cdr3_aa: CASSQPQQSTNEKLFF